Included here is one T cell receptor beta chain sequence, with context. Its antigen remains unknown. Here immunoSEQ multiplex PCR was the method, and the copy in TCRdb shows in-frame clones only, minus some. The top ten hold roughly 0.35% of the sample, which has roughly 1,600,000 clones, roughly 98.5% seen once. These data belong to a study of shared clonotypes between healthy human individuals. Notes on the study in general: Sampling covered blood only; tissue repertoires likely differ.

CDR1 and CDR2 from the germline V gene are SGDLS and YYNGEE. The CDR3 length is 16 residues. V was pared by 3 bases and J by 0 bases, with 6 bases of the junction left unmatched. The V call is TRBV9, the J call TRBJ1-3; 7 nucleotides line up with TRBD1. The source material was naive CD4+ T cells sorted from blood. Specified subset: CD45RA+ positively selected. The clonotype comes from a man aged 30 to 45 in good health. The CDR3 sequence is CASSARQGHSGNTIYF. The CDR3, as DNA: TGTGCCAGCAGCGCAAGACAGGGCCACTCTGGAAACACCATATATTTT.